Below are 2 T cell receptor beta chains sequenced from a single sample in a study of T cells after yellow fever vaccination. MiXCR was run by TCRdb on the 5' RACE reads, yielding one entry per CDR3 protein. The sample contains roughly 400,000 distinct CDR3 sequences, 18% of which appear only once. This specimen consisted of PBMCs, obtained before the yellow fever booster vaccination. The receptor set was obtained from a man aged 18 to 35 who received the YFV17D yellow fever vaccine.

The CDR3 here is CASSLRGQLDQPQHF. The CDR3 nucleotides are TGTGCCAGCAGCCTGAGGGGACAGCTAGATCAGCCCCAGCATTTT. The genes are TRBV4-2 and TRBJ1-5, with TRBD1 matching 7 bases. There are 15 residues in the CDR3. The germline V gene has CDR1 LGHNA and CDR2 YNFKEQ. V gave up 4 bases and J gave up 5 bases; unmatched junction bases: 8.

This clonotype turned up a few times. The chain recombines TRBV27 with TRBJ2-1, with 7 positions matching TRBD1. The J segment lost 12 bases and the V segment lost 4 bases, leaving 9 bases of the junction unmatched. There are 13 residues in the CDR3. The germline V gene encodes CDR1 MNHEY and CDR2 SMNVEV (reference sequence). CDR3 protein: CASSYRLRQGQFF. CDR3 in DNA: TGTGCCAGCAGTTACCGTCTACGACAGGGGCAGTTCTTC.